Here is one T cell receptor (beta chain) with its context. One end of the junction varies from germline; a read error may be responsible. The sample comes from a study of cytomegalovirus exposure and HLA in healthy donors. Germline V gene sequence: CDR1 SGHTA, CDR2 FQGNSA. This CDR3 region has 16 residues. Using immunoSEQ multiplex PCR, the repertoire was profiled, and TCRdb retains in-frame clones only, with some absent. The table shows roughly 330,000 clones, with approximately 90% occurring only once. The clonotype was recovered from a woman aged 25 to 45 in good health and CMV-seropositive. The genes are TRBV7-2 and TRBJ2-7; tentatively, D is TRBD2 (5 bases). The specimen was PBMCs. CDR3 nucleotide sequence: TGTGCCAGCAGCTTAGCGCATGGAGGTACGGGCTACGAACAGTACTTC. Translated, it gives CASSLAHGGTGYEQYF. Looking up the rest from reference TRBV7-2 and TRBJ2-7 gives the full variable domain: GAGVSQSPSNKVTEKGKDVELRCDPISGHTALYWYRQSLGQGLEFLIYFQGNSAPDKSGLPSDRFSAERTGGSVSTLTIQRTQQEDSAVYLCASSLAHGGTGYEQYFGPGTRLTVT.